Shown below are 15 T cell receptor beta chains from a single sample sequenced in a study of sequential checkpoint blockade in melanoma. Generated by immunoSEQ multiplex PCR, the TCRdb table keeps only in-frame clones and is missing some. The sample lists 5,000 to 6,000 clones; approximately 30% were seen once. Treatment defined: randomized to nivolumab then ipilimumab (arm A) or the reverse (arm B). The sample consisted of tumor tissue (inferred from file names), taken from a patient given nivolumab and ipilimumab in sequence. Receptor source: a human donor with melanoma.

The chain is built from TRBV19 and TRBJ2-3; tentative D call: TRBD1 (6 bases). The V end lost 5 bases, the J end lost 6 bases, and 18 bases lay between the germline ends. This CDR3 is built from 15 residues. Germline CDR1 LNHDA, CDR2 SQIVND (reference sequence). In nucleotides, the CDR3 is TGTGCCAGTAGTTCCAAGAGGGCTGGGGGCGATACGCAGTATTTT. This sequence encodes CASSSKRAGGDTQYF.

This clone has more than one count but fewer than ten. The chain carries TRBV29-1 and TRBJ1-4; no clear D gene. Germline CDR1 reads SQVTM; CDR2 reads ANQGSEA. V dropped 5 bases and J dropped 8 bases, with 12 bases sitting between them. The CDR3 totals 12 residues. The CDR3 sequence: CSVRWVGEKLFF. As DNA, the CDR3 is TGCAGCGTTCGATGGGTAGGAGAAAAACTGTTTTTT.

The rearrangement links TRBV18 to TRBJ1-1, with no clear D. This CDR3 is built from 13 residues. Deletions cut 0 bases from V and 7 bases from J, with 9 bases between. CDR1 and CDR2 from the germline V gene are KGHSH and LQKENI. The chain's CDR3 is CASSPPRRSEAFF. CDR3 coding DNA: TGTGCCAGCTCACCACCCAGGCGCAGTGAAGCTTTCTTT.

A word on this clone: One end of the junction fails to match germline, which may point to a read error. This sequence joins TRBV14 and TRBJ2-7; perhaps TRBD2 as D (6 bases). This CDR3 is built from 12 residues. Germline CDR1 is SGHDN and CDR2 is FVKESK. The CDR3 DNA sequence: TGTGCCAGCAGCCAAGGGGGACTCCCTTCCTCTTTC. Its protein product is CASSQGGLPSSF.

This clone was observed a handful of times. The chain employs TRBV6-8 and TRBJ1-2; D gene uncertain. CDR1 and CDR2 (germline): MNHGY, SAAAGT. V was pared by 6 bases and J by 8 bases, with 13 bases between. The CDR3 contains 12 residues. CDR3 loop: CASRTGLRGYTF. The DNA of the CDR3 is TGTGCCAGCAGGACGGGTCTAAGAGGCTACACCTTC.

The sample holds a few counts of this clone. The chain joins TRBV6-8 to TRBJ1-1, with TRBD1 as a possible D gene (5 bases). This CDR3 contains 13 residues. V was clipped by 5 bases and J by 8 bases, with 15 bases between them. Per germline, CDR1 MNHGY and CDR2 SAAAGT. The CDR3 loop is CASSPGPGREAFF. Here the CDR3 DNA reads TGTGCCAGCAGTCCGGGACCGGGAAGAGAAGCTTTCTTT.

This chain links TRBV9 with TRBJ2-1; possibly TRBD1 for D (6 bases). Germline values: CDR1 SGDLS, CDR2 YYNGEE. V lost 6 bases and J lost 8, with 18 bases in between. This CDR3 contains 14 residues. CDR3 DNA: TGTGCCAGCATCGCAGGGGAGTTTTCCCATGAGCAGTTCTTC. Protein sequence: CASIAGEFSHEQFF.

This clone has a handful of counts. DNA of the CDR3: TGTGCCAGCAGTAACAGGGGTGGCACAGATACGCAGTATTTT. It specifies CASSNRGGTDTQYF. The genes are TRBV6-8 and TRBJ2-3; TRBD1 matches at 7 bases. V dropped 5 bases and J dropped 1; count of bases not matched to a gene: 3. This CDR3 is built from 14 residues. Per germline, CDR1 MNHGY and CDR2 SAAAGT.

By frequency in the sample, this clone is medium-sized. The V gene is TRBV12-2, the J gene TRBJ2-2. TRBV12-2 is given as a pseudogene. The CDR3 is made up of 14 amino acids. The CDR3 DNA sequence: TGTGCCCCCTTCCTTGGTAGGTTCACCGGGGAGCTGTTTTTT. Translation: CAPFLGRFTGELFF.

This clone was recorded a few times. J is TRBJ2-2 and V is TRBV12-5; a possible D gene is TRBD2 (6 bases). The CDR3 sequence is 15 residues long. CDR1 and CDR2 from the germline V gene are LGHNT and FRNRAP. The CDR3 loop is CASIPQTGVRGELFF. CDR3 coding DNA: TGTGCCAGCATCCCTCAAACGGGGGTTCGAGGGGAGCTGTTTTTT.

This clone counts as medium-sized. The rearrangement links TRBV6-8 to TRBJ1-1; the D is unclear. The V gene lost 8 bases and the J gene lost 6 bases, with 16 bases spanning the gap. The germline V gene encodes CDR1 MNHGY and CDR2 SAAAGT. The CDR3 extends over 13 amino acids. In DNA form, the CDR3 reads TGTGCCAGCGAGGAGGGAATGGCGGCTGAAGCTTTCTTT. Encoded protein: CASEEGMAAEAFF.

This clone appeared many times. The chain has TRBV6-4 and TRBJ2-7; D remains ambiguous. CDR3 size: 11 residues. The V end lost 5 bases, the J end lost 6 bases, and 8 bases lay between the germline ends. Germline CDR1 reads MRHNA; CDR2 reads SNTAGT. The CDR3 DNA sequence: TGTGCCAGCAGTTTGGGCGGCGAGCAGTACTTC. Protein: CASSLGGEQYF.

The chain is built from TRBV12-5 and TRBJ2-7, with no clear D. Germline values: CDR1 LGHNT, CDR2 FRNRAP. CDR3 length: 11 residues. Between the trimmed V and J ends, which lost 6 bases and 7 bases, there was a span of 10 bases. The chain's CDR3 is CASGFAREQYF. In DNA, the CDR3 is TGTGCTAGTGGATTTGCTCGGGAGCAGTACTTC.

The rearrangement joins TRBV5-1 to TRBJ2-1; TRBD1 aligns across 8 bases. J lost 6 bases, V lost 1 base, and 9 bases had no gene match. The CDR3 loop spans 16 amino acids. Germline-derived CDR1 and CDR2 are SGHRS and YFSETQ. The CDR3 region has the DNA TGCGCCAGCAGCTTGTTGGGCGGACAGGGTAGCAATGAGCAGTTCTTC. Translation gives CASSLLGGQGSNEQFF.

This clone has only a few counts. The chain has TRBV7-7 and TRBJ2-2, with D maybe TRBD2 (6 bases). Trimming took 2 bases from V and 2 from J, leaving 18 bases between them. The V gene's germline CDR1 is SSHAT and CDR2 FNYEAQ (reference sequence). The CDR3 covers 18 residues. The CDR3 DNA sequence: TGTGCCAGCAGCTTACGGGGGAGTGGGGACTCAAACACCGGGGAGCTGTTTTTT. Residues: CASSLRGSGDSNTGELFF.